This TCR beta chain comes out of a study of cytomegalovirus exposure and HLA in healthy donors. Across the study: Early released data comprised 80 million or so unique TCRs from HLA-typed donors. Study results and limitations: No immune exposure information besides CMV serostatus was available.

PCR used 60 Vbeta primers and 13 Jbeta primers. Measured with immunoSEQ multiplex PCR; TCRdb has only the in-frame clones, and not every one. Of 150,000 to 200,000 clones listed, 75% to 90% are singletons. Notes on this clone: Its antigen is still unknown. The junction and the germline gene differ at one end; a read error may be behind it.

CDR3 length: 15 residues. CDR1 is SEHNR, CDR2 FQNEAQ, per germline (reference sequence). Sequencing used PBMCs. This receptor was obtained from a woman aged 45 to 65 in good health and CMV-seropositive. The chain uses TRBV7-9 and TRBJ1-2; 7 nucleotides line up with TRBD1. The CDR3 sequence is CSSSFGRRGLSGYTF. The CDR3 bases are TGTTCCAGCAGCTTTGGAAGAAGGGGGCTATCTGGCTACACCTTC.